Included here is one T cell receptor beta chain sequence, with context. Trimming removed 4 bases from V and 8 bases from J, with 18 bases in between. CDR3 length equals 16 residues. Germline loops: CDR1 MGHRA, CDR2 YSYEKL. TCRdb itself ran the 5' RACE reads through MiXCR, one entry per CDR3 protein. This sample carries around 130,000 distinct CDR3 sequences, 5% to 6.5% of them seen once, and the ten largest clones take over 2%. The entry originates in a study of T-cell memory formation after mild COVID-19. The chain has TRBV4-1 and TRBJ1-6, with D maybe TRBD1 (6 bases). Sequenced input: PBMCs or a T cell subset sorted from them (not recorded which). The TCR originated in an adult woman who had mild COVID-19 (a few samples of this study predate the infection). Cell type and time point are not known. The CDR3 is CASSLEQSGVYSPLHF. CDR3 coding DNA: TGCGCCAGCAGCCTCGAGCAATCAGGGGTTTATTCACCCCTCCACTTT.